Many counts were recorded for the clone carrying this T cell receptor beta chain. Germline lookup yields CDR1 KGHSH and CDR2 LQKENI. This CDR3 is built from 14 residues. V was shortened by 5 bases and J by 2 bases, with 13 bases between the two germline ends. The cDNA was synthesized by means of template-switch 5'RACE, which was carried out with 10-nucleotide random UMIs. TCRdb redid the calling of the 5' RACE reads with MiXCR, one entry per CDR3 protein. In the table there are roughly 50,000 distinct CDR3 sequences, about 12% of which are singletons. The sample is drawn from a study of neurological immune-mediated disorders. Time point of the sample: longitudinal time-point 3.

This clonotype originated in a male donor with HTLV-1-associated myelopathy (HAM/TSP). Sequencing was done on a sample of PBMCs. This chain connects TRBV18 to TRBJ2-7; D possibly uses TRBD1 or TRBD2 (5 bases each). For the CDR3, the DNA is TGTGCCAGCTCATCCGGGACGCAAACCTACGAGCAGTACTTC. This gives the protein CASSSGTQTYEQYF.